Listed here are 26 T cell receptor beta chains from one sample, sequenced in a study of blood T cell repertoires in COVID-19 (dated by TCRdb to 2018 to 2020). The library relied on the immunoSEQ multiplex PCR assay. TCRdb mirrors the immuneACCESS table, restricted to in-frame sequences. Some clones are absent from its copies; in checked studies, under half trace to an unresolved V gene, and the reason for the others is unknown. The sample profile shows some 160,000 clones; 75% to 80% of them were found once. In total, the top ten clones hold around 13% of the sample. The sequencing input was peripheral blood. The source is a woman of 80 years or more with acute or convalescent COVID-19.

The rearrangement links TRBV3-1 (or the pseudogene TRBV3-2) to TRBJ2-7; 10 bases fit TRBD2. This CDR3 region has 14 residues. J lost 1 base, V lost 4 bases, and 1 base had no gene match. Germline V CDR1 and CDR2: LGHDT, YNNKEL (reference sequence). The CDR3, as DNA: TGTGCCAGCAGCCCGACTAGCGGGTCCTACGAGCAGTACTTC. It codes for CASSPTSGSYEQYF.

The chain couples TRBV28 to TRBJ1-5; 10 bases fit TRBD1. Germline CDR1 MDHEN, CDR2 SYDVKM. Losses at the gene ends were 4 bases for V and 5 bases for J; bases not matched to a gene: 8. The CDR3 is made up of 16 amino acids. CDR3 bases: TGTGCCAGCAGTTCTAATCCGACAGGGGGCTATCAGCCCCAGCATTTT. Its protein is CASSSNPTGGYQPQHF. Together with reference TRBV28 and TRBJ1-5, the CDR3 gives the full variable domain: DVKVTQSSRYLVKRTGEKVFLECVQDMDHENMFWYRQDPGLGLRLIYFSYDVKMKEKGDIPEGYSVSREKKERFSLILESASTNQTSMYLCASSSNPTGGYQPQHFGDGTRLSIL.

The genes are TRBV28 and TRBJ2-3, with TRBD2 matching over 11 bases. This CDR3 comprises 14 residues. Germline V gene data show CDR1 as MDHEN and CDR2 as SYDVKM. The J segment lost 2 bases and the V segment lost 10 bases, leaving 5 bases of the junction unmatched. CDR3 region: CATGTSGLTDTQYF. CDR3 nucleotide sequence: TGTGCCACGGGGACTAGCGGACTCACAGATACGCAGTATTTT.

The chain is built from TRBV2 and TRBJ1-1, with TRBD1 matching 9 bases. This CDR3 has 14 amino acids. Germline V lookup: CDR1 SNHLY, CDR2 FYNNEI. V lost 6 bases to trimming and J lost 4 bases; unmatched junction nucleotides: 6. The CDR3 DNA is TGTGCCAGCAGCGTAACAGGGGGCTTCACTGAAGCTTTCTTT. This encodes CASSVTGGFTEAFF.

V usage is TRBV2 and J usage is TRBJ1-5; D unclear. The germline CDR1 and CDR2 sequences are SNHLY and FYNNEI. V was pared by 2 bases and J by 5 bases, with 19 bases between. The CDR3 contains 17 residues. CDR3 bases: TGTGCCAGCAGTGAATGGAGATCAGCCCTTGACGATCAGCCCCAGCATTTT. Its protein is CASSEWRSALDDQPQHF.

This chain joins TRBV11-2 and TRBJ2-5, with D perhaps matching TRBD1 (6 bases). In germline, CDR1 is SGHAT, CDR2 FQNNGV. V lost 3 bases and J 7 bases, leaving 12 bases between the germline ends. The CDR3 covers 13 residues. CDR3 sequence reads: CASSFQGSGTQYF. Here the CDR3 DNA reads TGTGCCAGCAGCTTTCAGGGGTCGGGGACCCAGTACTTC.

The gene calls are TRBV5-6 and TRBJ2-5; 15 bases match TRBD2. Germline CDR1 reads SGHDT; CDR2 reads YYEEEE. V shed 4 bases, J shed 5 bases, and the junction held 3 bases outside the gene matches. The CDR3 has 15 residues. The CDR3 protein is CASSRTSGGDETQYF. CDR3 sequence (DNA): TGTGCCAGCAGCCGGACTAGCGGGGGGGACGAGACCCAGTACTTC.

The rearrangement uses TRBV10-3 and TRBJ2-1, with a weak D call TRBD2 (5 bases). The CDR3 runs 12 residues. The germline V and J ends were trimmed by 2 bases and 7 bases, with 6 bases remaining between them. Germline values: CDR1 ENHRY, CDR2 SYGVKD. The CDR3 sequence: CAISELANEQFF. The DNA of the CDR3 is TGTGCCATCAGTGAGCTAGCAAATGAGCAGTTCTTC.

This clone was observed a handful of times. The chain joins TRBV6-5 to TRBJ1-5; the match to TRBD1 covers 10 bases. The CDR3 extends over 15 amino acids. Unmatched junction bases numbered 4, after V lost 6 bases and J lost 2 bases. Germline lookup yields CDR1 MNHEY and CDR2 SVGAGI. CDR3 bases: TGTGCCAGCAGGGGGACAGGGGCTGGCAATCAGCCCCAGCATTTT. It encodes CASRGTGAGNQPQHF.

This sequence joins TRBV7-2 and TRBJ1-6, with D perhaps TRBD1 (6 bases). Germline-derived CDR1 and CDR2 are SGHTA and FQGNSA. The V end lost 1 base, the J end lost 3 bases, and 16 bases lay between the germline ends. This CDR3 region has 18 residues. This CDR3 is CASSLVAQGTHYNSPLHF. The CDR3 DNA is TGTGCCAGCAGCTTAGTGGCGCAGGGGACCCACTATAATTCACCCCTCCACTTT.

The count of this clone is one. The V and J genes are TRBV6-4 and TRBJ1-1; tentative D call: TRBD1 (5 bases). V was pared by 0 bases and J by 8 bases, with 13 bases between. The germline CDR1 and CDR2 sequences are MRHNA and SNTAGT. The CDR3 extends over 14 amino acids. In nucleotides, the CDR3 is TGTGCCAGCAGTGACTCGGGGGGGAAGGGAGAAGCTTTCTTT. Amino acids: CASSDSGGKGEAFF.

J is TRBJ1-2 and V is TRBV3-1 (or the pseudogene TRBV3-2), with 11 bases identical to TRBD1. Germline CDR1 and CDR2: LGHDT and YNNKEL (reference sequence). J was trimmed by 4 bases and V by 3 bases; bases with no gene match: 4. This CDR3 contains 15 residues. The CDR3 reads CASSQTGTGGYGYTF. The CDR3 coding sequence is TGTGCCAGCAGCCAGACCGGGACAGGGGGCTATGGCTACACCTTC.

This chain uses TRBV11-3 with TRBJ1-2; D uncertain. The CDR3 contains 12 residues. Germline V gives CDR1 SGHNT, CDR2 YENEEA. Trimming stripped 0 bases from V and 4 bases from J, with 3 bases between. The CDR3 protein is CASSLDGYGYTF. The DNA for the CDR3 is TGTGCCAGCAGCTTAGACGGCTATGGCTACACCTTC.

CDR3: CATSHRSNTGELFF. The CDR3 region has the DNA TGTGCCACCAGCCACAGGTCGAACACCGGGGAGCTGTTTTTT. The rearrangement uses TRBV24-1 and TRBJ2-2; maybe TRBD1 (5 bases). Deletions cut 7 bases from V and 0 bases from J, with 8 bases between. The CDR3 runs 14 residues. Germline CDR1 KGHDR, CDR2 SFDVKD.

The chain combines TRBV30 with TRBJ2-2; D might be TRBD1 (6 bases). This CDR3 has 17 amino acids. V lost 1 base and J lost 0, with 15 bases in between. CDR1 and CDR2 (germline): GTSNPN, SVGIG (reference sequence). DNA for the CDR3: TGTGCCTGGAGTGACCCTCGGCAGGGGTCGAACACCGGGGAGCTGTTTTTT. It is translated as CAWSDPRQGSNTGELFF.

To note about this clone: At the DNA level, this CDR3 is encoded by other sequences in the same sample as well. The chain has TRBV14 and TRBJ1-1; D call uncertain. CDR1 is SGHDN and CDR2 is FVKESK in the germline V gene. The ends were cut back, 2 bases at V and 0 bases at J, with 7 bases in the middle. The CDR3 totals 14 residues. The CDR3: CASSQPGMNTEAFF. CDR3 DNA sequence: TGTGCCAGCAGCCAACCGGGGATGAACACTGAAGCTTTCTTT.

V usage is TRBV18 and J usage is TRBJ2-5, with TRBD1 matching 7 bases. Germline CDR1 is KGHSH and CDR2 is LQKENI. Trimming at V came to 2 bases and at J to 5 bases, leaving 5 bases not matched to a gene. The CDR3 is 14 amino acids. The CDR3 DNA reads as TGTGCCAGCTCACCAAGAGGGGGCCTCGAGACCCAGTACTTC. As protein: CASSPRGGLETQYF.

This clone has a handful of counts. V is TRBV5-6 and J is TRBJ2-3; 12 bases match TRBD2. The J segment lost 1 base and the V segment lost 4 bases, leaving 13 bases of the junction unmatched. This CDR3 has 19 amino acids. The germline V gene encodes CDR1 SGHDT and CDR2 YYEEEE. The CDR3 loop is CASSTPLAGGRFGTDTQYF. Here the CDR3 DNA reads TGTGCCAGCAGCACCCCGCTAGCGGGGGGGCGTTTCGGCACAGATACGCAGTATTTT.

J is TRBJ1-1 and V is TRBV9; D is ambiguous. In germline, CDR1 is SGDLS, CDR2 YYNGEE. The CDR3 contains 15 residues. The ends were cut back, 0 bases at V and 3 bases at J, with 12 bases in the middle. The CDR3 loop is CASSVGAGPYTEAFF. In nucleotides, the CDR3 is TGTGCCAGCAGCGTAGGGGCGGGCCCCTACACTGAAGCTTTCTTT.

V usage is TRBV24-1 and J usage is TRBJ1-5; D may be TRBD1 (5 bases). This CDR3 is built from 14 residues. The germline CDR1 and CDR2 sequences are KGHDR and SFDVKD. V shed 3 bases and J shed 5 bases, with 10 bases lying between them. DNA of the CDR3: TGTGCCACCAGTGATACGGGACTCCATCAGCCCCAGCATTTT. Protein: CATSDTGLHQPQHF.

This clone was seen just once. This rearrangement joins TRBV7-3 to TRBJ2-1, with D perhaps matching TRBD2 (5 bases). CDR1 and CDR2 from the germline V gene are SGHTA and FQGTGA. V lost 2 bases and J lost 2, with 10 bases in between. The CDR3 is 15 residues long. DNA of the CDR3: TGTGCCAGCAGCTTAGGGCGGGCAGCCTACAATGAGCAGTTCTTC. This sequence encodes CASSLGRAAYNEQFF.

The V and J genes are TRBV6-5 and TRBJ2-1, with no clear D. Germline V gives CDR1 MNHEY, CDR2 SVGAGI. The V and J ends lost 8 bases and 9 bases respectively, with 17 bases between them. CDR3 length: 13 amino acids. As DNA, the CDR3 is TGTGCCAGCTCGGATTCGGGTTTGGGTGAGCAGTTCTTC. It translates to CASSDSGLGEQFF.

The gene calls are TRBV7-9 and TRBJ1-4; no firm D call. The CDR3 consists of 13 residues. Germline CDR1 reads SEHNR; CDR2 reads FQNEAQ (reference sequence). The V and J ends lost 7 bases and 8 bases respectively, with 14 bases between them. The CDR3 loop reads CASTPEGREKLFF. CDR3 nucleotides: TGTGCCAGCACCCCCGAGGGTCGGGAAAAACTGTTTTTT.

This clone has more than one count but fewer than ten. The V and J genes are TRBV6-5 and TRBJ2-3, with TRBD1 matching 8 bases. V lost 6 bases and J lost 6; bases outside the gene matches: 8. Germline V lookup: CDR1 MNHEY, CDR2 SVGAGI. The CDR3 runs to 14 residues. The CDR3 reads CASRRTGLWDTQYF. The CDR3 region has the DNA TGTGCCAGCAGACGGACAGGGCTGTGGGATACGCAGTATTTT.

This clone turned up a few times. The genes are TRBV27 and TRBJ1-3; D may be TRBD1 (6 bases). CDR3 length equals 15 residues. Trimming took off 5 bases at V and 2 bases at J, with 13 bases between the two ends. From germline, CDR1 is MNHEY and CDR2 SMNVEV (reference sequence). Here the CDR3 reads CASSARGSPGNTIYF. CDR3 in DNA: TGTGCCAGCAGTGCCAGGGGTTCCCCTGGAAACACCATATATTTT.

The V and J genes are TRBV18 and TRBJ1-2; 9 positions agree with TRBD1. Germline-derived CDR1 and CDR2 are KGHSH and LQKENI. This CDR3 region has 14 residues. The V and J ends lost 6 bases and 3 bases, in that order; junction bases with no gene match: 5. CDR3 nucleotides: TGTGCCAGCTCTACAGGGGGCCCTGACTATGGCTACACCTTC. Translating gives CASSTGGPDYGYTF.